Shown below are 22 T cell receptor beta chains from a single sample sequenced in a study of cytomegalovirus exposure and HLA in healthy donors. The PCR was carried out with 60 Vbeta primers and 13 Jbeta primers. TCRdb's copy holds only in-frame clones and misses some; the assay was immunoSEQ multiplex PCR. The sample totals 130,000 or so clones; its top ten clones hold more than 1.5%. Sequencing was carried out using PBMCs. These receptors were taken from a man aged 18 to 30 in good health and CMV-seronegative.

Regarding this clone: An end of the junction does not agree with germline; a read error may underlie this. V and J are TRBV14 and TRBJ1-2; D remains ambiguous. There are 14 residues in the CDR3. Germline CDR1 SGHDN, CDR2 FVKESK. The CDR3 protein is CASGQATTVAGYTF. The DNA for the CDR3 is TGTGCCAGCGGCCAAGCGACGACCGTAGCGGGCTACACCTTC.

The chain links TRBV18 to TRBJ1-1; D possibly corresponds to TRBD1 (5 bases). Germline CDR1 and CDR2: KGHSH and LQKENI. Trimming left V 2 bases short and J 7 bases short, with 8 bases between. The CDR3 is 12 residues long. The CDR3 bases are TGTGCCAGCTCACCAGGGGCGGATGAAGCTTTCTTT. It encodes CASSPGADEAFF.

The rearrangement uses TRBV9 and TRBJ1-6, with 7 bases lining up with TRBD1. Germline assignment: CDR1 SGDLS and CDR2 YYNGEE. This CDR3 is 14 amino acids long. V lost 4 bases, J lost 7 bases, and 5 bases stayed unmatched. CDR3 region: CASSSDRVNSPLHF. In nucleotides, the CDR3 is TGTGCCAGCAGCTCAGACAGGGTAAATTCACCCCTCCACTTT.

This chain uses TRBV5-6 with TRBJ2-7; possible D gene TRBD2, 6 bases. Trimming removed 1 base at V and 3 bases at J, with 17 bases between. The CDR3 runs to 16 residues. Germline CDR1 is SGHDT and CDR2 is YYEEEE. CDR3 in DNA: TGTGCCAGCAGCTTGTATCAGGCAGGGAGGAACTACGAGCAGTACTTC. Residues: CASSLYQAGRNYEQYF.

The rearrangement joins TRBV4-1 to TRBJ2-7; the match to TRBD2 covers 8 bases. Per the germline V gene, CDR1 is MGHRA and CDR2 is YSYEKL. J lost 4 bases, V lost 2 bases, and 7 bases had no gene match. The CDR3 extends over 15 amino acids. The CDR3 spells CASSQSRGRWYEQYF. The CDR3 region has the DNA TGCGCCAGCAGCCAATCCCGCGGGAGGTGGTACGAGCAGTACTTC.

This chain joins TRBV5-1 and TRBJ1-3, with unresolved D. The V gene lost 5 bases and the J gene lost 0 bases, with 3 bases spanning the gap. The CDR3 sequence is 12 residues long. Germline V CDR1 and CDR2: SGHRS, YFSETQ. The CDR3 is CASSLSGNTIYF. Here the CDR3 DNA reads TGCGCCAGCAGTCTCTCTGGAAACACCATATATTTT.

The V gene is TRBV19, the J gene TRBJ2-1, with 8 nucleotides matching TRBD2. Losses at the gene ends were 7 bases for V and 2 bases for J; bases not matched to a gene: 13. The V gene's germline CDR1 is LNHDA and CDR2 SQIVND (reference sequence). This CDR3 region has 17 residues. CDR3: CASTLGRGTAAYNEQFF. The CDR3 region has the DNA TGTGCCAGTACCCTCGGGAGGGGGACTGCAGCCTACAATGAGCAGTTCTTC.

This chain connects TRBV30 to TRBJ1-4; D remains unclear. The CDR3 covers 12 residues. V dropped 0 bases and J dropped 8 bases, with 7 bases sitting between them. Germline V gene data show CDR1 as GTSNPN and CDR2 as SVGIG (reference sequence). The CDR3 sequence is CAWSVREEKLFF. In DNA form, the CDR3 reads TGTGCCTGGAGTGTACGGGAGGAAAAACTGTTTTTT.

V is TRBV5-4 and J is TRBJ2-5; 11 bases map to TRBD2. The V and J ends lost 4 bases and 5 bases, in that order; junction bases with no gene match: 10. CDR1 is SGHNT and CDR2 is YYREEE in the germline V gene (reference sequence). CDR3 size: 16 residues. This CDR3 reads CASSTELAGAGETQYF. For the CDR3, the DNA is TGTGCCAGCAGCACTGAACTAGCGGGAGCAGGGGAGACCCAGTACTTC. The complete variable domain, with remaining parts taken from reference TRBV5-4 and TRBJ2-5, reads ETGVTQSPTHLIKTRGQQVTLRCSSQSGHNTVSWYQQALGQGPQFIFQYYREEENGRGNFPPRFSGLQFPNYSSELNVNALELDDSALYLCASSTELAGAGETQYFGPGTRLLVL.

The chain joins TRBV7-9 to TRBJ1-4; D perhaps matches TRBD1 (5 bases). Looked up from germline, CDR1 is SEHNR and CDR2 is FQNEAQ (reference sequence). The germline V and J ends were trimmed by 5 bases and 5 bases, with 15 bases remaining between them. This CDR3 has 15 amino acids. In DNA form, the CDR3 reads TGTGCCAGCAGCGACACGGGACGGGAGAATGAAAAACTGTTTTTT. Translated, it gives CASSDTGRENEKLFF.

The genes are TRBV19 and TRBJ2-3; 10 bases are shared with TRBD2. The J segment lost 4 bases and the V segment lost 0 bases, leaving 4 bases of the junction unmatched. The CDR3 totals 16 residues. In germline, CDR1 is LNHDA, CDR2 SQIVND (reference sequence). The CDR3 is CASSIESAGGPDTQYF. In nucleotides, the CDR3 is TGTGCCAGTAGTATAGAGTCAGCGGGAGGGCCAGATACGCAGTATTTT.

This chain links TRBV29-1 with TRBJ1-2; possible D gene TRBD1, 6 bases. V was cut by 1 base and J by 5 bases, with 20 bases left in between. Germline loops: CDR1 SQVTM, CDR2 ANQGSEA. CDR3 length: 16 amino acids. CDR3 in amino acids: CSVEVPGRGPRYGYTF. CDR3 DNA sequence: TGCAGCGTTGAAGTCCCAGGCAGGGGCCCTCGGTATGGCTACACCTTC.

The chain couples TRBV5-1 to TRBJ2-5, with 8 bases that match TRBD2. The DNA matches TRBJ2-7 better at its end, which makes the J call doubtful. CDR1 is SGHRS, CDR2 YFSETQ, per germline. The CDR3 is made up of 14 amino acids. The CDR3 nucleotides are TGCGCCAGCAGGCCTACCGGGACTAGATACGAGCAGTACTTC. Its translation: CASRPTGTRYEQYF.

The V and J genes are TRBV29-1 and TRBJ2-5, with TRBD1 matching 7 bases. CDR1 and CDR2 (germline): SQVTM, ANQGSEA. The CDR3 totals 12 residues. Unmatched junction bases numbered 2, after V lost 7 bases and J lost 0 bases. CDR3 sequence: CSGQGDQETQYF. The CDR3 nucleotides read TGCAGCGGCCAGGGGGACCAAGAGACCCAGTACTTC.

V and J are TRBV5-5 and TRBJ1-4; 12 nucleotides agree with TRBD1. From germline, CDR1 is SGHKS and CDR2 YYEKEE (reference sequence). The CDR3 spans 16 residues. With 4 bases clipped from V and 12 bases from J, the junction kept 13 bases outside the gene matches. DNA of the CDR3: TGTGCCAGCAGCGATTACGGGACAGGGGGCTTACCGCAACTGTTTTTT. Its translation is CASSDYGTGGLPQLFF.

The chain carries TRBV6-5 and TRBJ1-1; D gene uncertain. In germline, CDR1 is MNHEY, CDR2 SVGAGI. CDR3 length: 12 residues. V was clipped by 7 bases and J by 2 bases, with 8 bases between them. CDR3 residues: CASKRLNTEAFF. The CDR3, as DNA: TGTGCCAGCAAGAGGCTAAACACTGAAGCTTTCTTT.

The rearrangement uses TRBV5-1 and TRBJ2-2; no firm D call. CDR1 and CDR2 (germline): SGHRS, YFSETQ. Trimming took off 4 bases at V and 3 bases at J, with 13 bases between the two ends. The CDR3 has 15 amino acids. This chain's CDR3 is CASSIYSFHTGELFF. Here the CDR3 DNA reads TGCGCCAGCAGCATCTACTCATTCCACACCGGGGAGCTGTTTTTT.

The chain couples TRBV9 to TRBJ2-7; D gene ambiguous. Trimming pared 4 bases from V and 1 base from J, leaving 12 bases between. The CDR3 loop spans 14 amino acids. Germline loops: CDR1 SGDLS, CDR2 YYNGEE. The CDR3 spells CASSPLGQSYEQYF. The DNA for the CDR3 is TGTGCCAGCAGCCCCCTTGGGCAGTCCTACGAGCAGTACTTC. Supplemented by reference TRBV9 and TRBJ2-7, the full variable domain reads DSGVTQTPKHLITATGQRVTLRCSPRSGDLSVYWYQQSLDQGLQFLIQYYNGEERAKGNILERFSAQQFPDLHSELNLSSLELGDSALYFCASSPLGQSYEQYFGPGTRLTVT.

The V call is TRBV5-1, the J call TRBJ1-5, with 7 bases aligning to TRBD1. V trimming: 4 bases; J trimming: 1 base; junction bases outside the gene matches: 2. The germline CDR1 and CDR2 sequences are SGHRS and YFSETQ. CDR3 length: 14 amino acids. DNA of the CDR3: TGCGCCAGCAGCACGGGACAGAGCAATCAGCCCCAGCATTTT. This translates into CASSTGQSNQPQHF.

The rearrangement uses TRBV7-9 and TRBJ1-1; 7 bases fit TRBD1. CDR1 and CDR2 from the germline V gene are SEHNR and FQNEAQ (reference sequence). The V segment lost 5 bases and the J segment 5 bases; nucleotides outside the gene matches: 8. The CDR3 runs to 14 residues. The CDR3 loop reads CASSPWDRPTEAFF. The CDR3 nucleotides read TGTGCCAGCAGCCCTTGGGACAGACCTACTGAAGCTTTCTTT. The full variable domain, its missing parts supplied by reference TRBV7-9 and TRBJ1-1, is DTGVSQNPRHKITKRGQNVTFRCDPISEHNRLYWYRQTLGQGPEFLTYFQNEAQLEKSRLLSDRFSAERPKGSFSTLEIQRTEQGDSAMYLCASSPWDRPTEAFFGQGTRLTVV.

The rearrangement links TRBV5-8 to TRBJ1-6; TRBD1 agrees at 8 bases. Germline lookup yields CDR1 SGHTS and CDR2 YDEGEE. The CDR3 covers 15 residues. The junction had 7 bases not matched to a gene; V was cut back by 4 bases and J by 7 bases. The CDR3 DNA reads as TGTGCCAGCAGCCTCCGGGACAGGCTAAATTCACCCCTCCACTTT. This codes for CASSLRDRLNSPLHF.

The rearrangement uses TRBV27 and TRBJ2-5; D is uncertain. The J call is uncertain, as TRBJ2-7 better fits the DNA end. CDR3 length: 13 amino acids. CDR1 is MNHEY and CDR2 is SMNVEV in the germline V gene (reference sequence). CDR3 coding DNA: TGTGCCAGCAGTTTAACCCCGTGGTACGAGCAGTACTTC. This encodes CASSLTPWYEQYF.